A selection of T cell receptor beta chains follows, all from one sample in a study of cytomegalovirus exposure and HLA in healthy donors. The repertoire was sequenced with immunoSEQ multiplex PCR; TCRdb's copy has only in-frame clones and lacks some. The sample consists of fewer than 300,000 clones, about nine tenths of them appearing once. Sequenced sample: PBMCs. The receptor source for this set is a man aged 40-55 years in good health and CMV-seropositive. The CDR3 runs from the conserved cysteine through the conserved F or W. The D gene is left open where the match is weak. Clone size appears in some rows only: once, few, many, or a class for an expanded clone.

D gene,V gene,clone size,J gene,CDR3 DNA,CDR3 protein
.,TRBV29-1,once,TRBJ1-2,TGCAGCGCCCCGGGTGAAGGAAGTATCGCTAACTATGGCTACACCTTC,CSAPGEGSIANYGYTF
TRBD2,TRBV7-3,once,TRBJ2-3,TGTGCCAGCAGCCCAACGGGGGGGCGGTACACAGATACGCAGTATTTT,CASSPTGGRYTDTQYF
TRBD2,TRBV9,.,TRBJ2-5,TGTGCCAGCAGCGTAGCGCTAGCGGCCGGAGAGACCCAGTACTTC,CASSVALAAGETQYF
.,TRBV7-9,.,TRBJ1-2,TGTGCCAGCAGCCCCCCCCTAAACTATGGCTACACCTTC,CASSPPLNYGYTF
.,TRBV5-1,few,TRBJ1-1,TGCGCCAGCAGCTTGGGGCAGGGGATAATGAACACTGAAGCTTTCTTT,CASSLGQGIMNTEAFF
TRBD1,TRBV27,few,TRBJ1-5,TGTGCCAGCAGTGCCGTAGGGGGCCACCCTCAGCCCCAGCATTTT,CASSAVGGHPQPQHF
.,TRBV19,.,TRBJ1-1,TGTGCCAGTAGTTTCACCGGGACACAAAACACTGAAGCTTTCTTT,CASSFTGTQNTEAFF
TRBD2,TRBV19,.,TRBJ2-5,TGTGCCAGTAGTATTCCGGGACTAGCGGGAGGTGAGACCCAGTACTTC,CASSIPGLAGGETQYF
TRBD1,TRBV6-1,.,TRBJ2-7,TGTGCCAGCAGGGCGGGACAGGTGGGAACCTACGAGCAGTACTTC,CASRAGQVGTYEQYF
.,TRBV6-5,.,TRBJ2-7,TGTGCCAGCAGTTACTCGGGTCGGAGCGAGCAGTACTTC,CASSYSGRSEQYF
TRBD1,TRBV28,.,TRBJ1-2,TGTGCCAGCAGGCAGGGGGCCAACTATGGCTACACCTTC,CASRQGANYGYTF
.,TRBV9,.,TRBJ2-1,TGTGCCAGCAGATCCCGGGCAGGGGACAATGAGCAGTTCTTC,CASRSRAGDNEQFF
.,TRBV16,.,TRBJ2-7,TGTGCCAGCAGCCAATCCAGGGCCCACGAGCAGTACTTC,CASSQSRAHEQYF
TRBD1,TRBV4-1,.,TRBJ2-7,TGCGCCAGCAGCTTCGGGACAGGGGTCTACGAGCAGTACTTC,CASSFGTGVYEQYF
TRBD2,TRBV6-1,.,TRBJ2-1,TGTGCCAGCAGTGGGCCGGGACTAGCAAGGAATGAGCAGTTCTTC,CASSGPGLARNEQFF
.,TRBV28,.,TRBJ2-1,TGTGCCAGCATGGGGCGTTACAATGAGCAGTTCTTC,CASMGRYNEQFF
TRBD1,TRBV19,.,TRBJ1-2,TGTGCCAGTAGCCCCCAGACCTCGACAGGGAGTGGCTACACCTTC,CASSPQTSTGSGYTF
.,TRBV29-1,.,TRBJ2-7,TGCAGCGTTGACGGCAGGGGGGTCTACGAGCAGTACTTC,CSVDGRGVYEQYF
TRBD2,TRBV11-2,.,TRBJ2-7,TGTGCCAGCAGCCCCGGGACTAGCGGATTTGGCTCCTACGAGCAGTACTTC,CASSPGTSGFGSYEQYF
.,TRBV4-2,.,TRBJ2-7,TGTGCCAGCAGTCCTACTCAGGCCACCTCCTACGAGCAGTACTTC,CASSPTQATSYEQYF
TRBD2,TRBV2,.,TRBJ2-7,TGTGCCAGCAGAGTACTAGCGGGAGTATCCTACGAGCAGTACTTC,CASRVLAGVSYEQYF
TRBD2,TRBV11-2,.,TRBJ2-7,TGTGCCAGCAGCTTAAGTTCTGGCGGGGGAAATTACGAGCAGTACTTC,CASSLSSGGGNYEQYF
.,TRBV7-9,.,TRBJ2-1,TGTGCCAGCAGCCCGGATACGACTAATTACAATGAGCAGTTCTTC,CASSPDTTNYNEQFF
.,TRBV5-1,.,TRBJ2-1,TGCGCCAGCAGCTTGGCTCTAGGGGCCCACAATGAGCAGTTCTTC,CASSLALGAHNEQFF
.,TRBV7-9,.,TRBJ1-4,TGTTCCAGCAGCTCCCCCGAGGTGTCAACTAATGAAAAACTGTTTTTT,CSSSSPEVSTNEKLFF
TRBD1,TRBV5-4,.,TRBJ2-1,TGTGCCAGCAGCTTCGCGACCGGGACAGGGCCCTACAATGAGCAGTTCTTC,CASSFATGTGPYNEQFF
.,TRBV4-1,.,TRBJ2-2,TGCGCCAGCAGCCGCCTCCTTACAGGTTTGAACACCGGGGAGCTGTTTTTT,CASSRLLTGLNTGELFF
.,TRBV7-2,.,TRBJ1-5,TGTGCCAGCAGAGATCAGGGTACCGCGAGTCAGCCCCAGCATTTT,CASRDQGTASQPQHF
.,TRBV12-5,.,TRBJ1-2,TGTGCTAGTGGTCCACTTAGACAGTTAGCTAACTATGGCTACACCTTC,CASGPLRQLANYGYTF
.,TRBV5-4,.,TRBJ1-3,TGTGCCAGCAGCTTGGGTCCGCCTTCGAGCTCTGGAAACACCATATATTTT,CASSLGPPSSSGNTIYF
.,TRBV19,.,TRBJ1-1,TGTGCCAGTAGTATAGGAGTCGGGAACACTGAAGCTTTCTTT,CASSIGVGNTEAFF
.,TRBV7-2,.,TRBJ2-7,TGTGCCAGCAGCCCTTATACTAGCATGTCCCTCTACGAGCAGTACTTC,CASSPYTSMSLYEQYF
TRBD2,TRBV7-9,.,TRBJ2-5,TGTGCCAGCAGGGGAGGGGAAAAGACCCAGTACTTC,CASRGGEKTQYF
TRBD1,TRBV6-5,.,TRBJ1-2,TGTGCCAGCAGTTACGACAGGGGTAGTTCCGACACCTTC,CASSYDRGSSDTF
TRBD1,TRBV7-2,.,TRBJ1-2,TGTGCCAGCAGCTTAATAGGGACAGGGGACTATGGCTACACCTTC,CASSLIGTGDYGYTF
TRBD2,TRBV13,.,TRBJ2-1,TGTGCCAGCAGCGCAAATAGCGGGAGTTCCTACAATGAGCAGTTCTTC,CASSANSGSSYNEQFF
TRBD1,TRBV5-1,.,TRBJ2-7,TGCGCCAGCAGCTCGGACCGAGGGGGCAGCTACGAGCAGTACTTC,CASSSDRGGSYEQYF
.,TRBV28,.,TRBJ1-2,TGTGCCAGCAGTTTAACAGGGCGAGCTAACTATGGCTACACCTTC,CASSLTGRANYGYTF
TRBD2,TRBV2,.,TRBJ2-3,TGTGCCAGCAGCCTAGCGGGAGTTTCAGATACGCAGTATTTT,CASSLAGVSDTQYF
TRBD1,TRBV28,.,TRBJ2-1,TGTGCCAGCAGTCCCTGGGGACAGGGGGGCCCCTACAATGAGCAGTTCTTC,CASSPWGQGGPYNEQFF
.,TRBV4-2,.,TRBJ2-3,TGTGCCAGCAGCTATGGGACACCTGAGGGCCCAGATACGCAGTATTTT,CASSYGTPEGPDTQYF
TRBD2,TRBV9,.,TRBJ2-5,TGTGCCAGCAGCGAGACCCCTAGCGCTCGGGGGGGAGAGACCCAGTACTTC,CASSETPSARGGETQYF
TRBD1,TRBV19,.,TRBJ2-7,TGTGCCAGTAGTTGGGACAGGGGGGTCGACGAGCAGTACTTC,CASSWDRGVDEQYF
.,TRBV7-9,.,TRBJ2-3,TGTGCCAGCAGCAAAAGGCCTAGCGGCACAGATACGCAGTATTTT,CASSKRPSGTDTQYF
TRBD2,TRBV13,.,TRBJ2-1,TGTGCCAGCAGCGATTGGACTAGCGGGAGAAGTAATGAGCAGTTCTTC,CASSDWTSGRSNEQFF
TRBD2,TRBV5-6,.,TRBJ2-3,TGTGCCAGCAGCCGGACTAGCGGGAGACCAGATACGCAGTATTTT,CASSRTSGRPDTQYF
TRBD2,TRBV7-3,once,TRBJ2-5,TGTGCCAGCAGCTCGAGCGGGAGACAAGAGACCCAGTACTTC,CASSSSGRQETQYF
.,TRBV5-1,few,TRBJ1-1,TGCGCCAGCAGCTTGGCCCCAGAAAACACTGAAGCTTTCTTT,CASSLAPENTEAFF
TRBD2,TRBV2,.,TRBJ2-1,TGTGCCAGCTCCACCGCCGGGACTAGGATCAATGAGCAGTTCTTC,CASSTAGTRINEQFF
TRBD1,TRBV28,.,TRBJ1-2,TGTGCCAGCAGTTTGGGGGGGACAGGGGGATTTGGCTACACCTTC,CASSLGGTGGFGYTF
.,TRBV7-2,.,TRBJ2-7,TGTGCCAGCATGACAGGTAACTCCTACGAGCAGTACTTC,CASMTGNSYEQYF
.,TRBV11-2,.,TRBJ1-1,TGTGCCAGCAGCTTAGTTCGCACTTTAGGGGACACTGAAGCTTTCTTT,CASSLVRTLGDTEAFF
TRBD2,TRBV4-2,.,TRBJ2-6,TGTGCCAGCAGCTCCCAGACTAGCGGTTACTCTGGGGCCAACGTCCTGACTTTC,CASSSQTSGYSGANVLTF
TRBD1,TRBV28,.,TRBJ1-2,TGTGCCATCCGAGAGGGGGACAGGGGGTCTGGCTACACCTTC,CAIREGDRGSGYTF
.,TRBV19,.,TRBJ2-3,TGTGCCAGTAGTATAGTGGACATATCAGATACGCAGTATTTT,CASSIVDISDTQYF
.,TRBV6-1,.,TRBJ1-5,TGTGCCAGCAGTGAACGCGGGGGCGCTCAGCCCCAGCATTTT,CASSERGGAQPQHF
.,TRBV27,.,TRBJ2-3,TGTGCCAGCAGCAGAGCCGGGACTGCGTTACCAGATACGCAGTATTTT,CASSRAGTALPDTQYF